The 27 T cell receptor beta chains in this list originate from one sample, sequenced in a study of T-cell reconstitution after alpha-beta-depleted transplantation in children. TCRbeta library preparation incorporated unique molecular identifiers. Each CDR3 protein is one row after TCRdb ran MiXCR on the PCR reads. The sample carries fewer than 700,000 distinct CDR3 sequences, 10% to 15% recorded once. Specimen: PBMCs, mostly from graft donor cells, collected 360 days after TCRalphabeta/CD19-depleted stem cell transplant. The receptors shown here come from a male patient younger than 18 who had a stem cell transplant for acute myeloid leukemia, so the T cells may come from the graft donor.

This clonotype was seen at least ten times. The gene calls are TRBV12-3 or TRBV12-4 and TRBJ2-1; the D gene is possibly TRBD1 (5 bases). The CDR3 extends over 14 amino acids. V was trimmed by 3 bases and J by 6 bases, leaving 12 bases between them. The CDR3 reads CASSLGQSSNEQFF. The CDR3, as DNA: TGTGCCAGCAGTTTGGGGCAGTCTAGCAATGAGCAGTTCTTC.

CDR3 sequence reads: CASSLWISTSAEYNEQFF. The CDR3 region has the DNA TGTGCCAGCAGCTTATGGATATCTACTAGCGCCGAATACAATGAGCAGTTCTTC. The rearrangement links TRBV7-3 to TRBJ2-1; 7 positions agree with TRBD2. This CDR3 has 18 amino acids. With 2 bases clipped from V and 4 bases from J, the junction kept 14 bases outside the gene matches. CDR1 is SGHTA, CDR2 FQGTGA, per germline.

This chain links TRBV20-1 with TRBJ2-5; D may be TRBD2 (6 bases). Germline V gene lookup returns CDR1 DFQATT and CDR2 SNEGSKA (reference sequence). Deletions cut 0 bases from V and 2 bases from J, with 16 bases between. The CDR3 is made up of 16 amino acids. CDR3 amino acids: CSAREVTGRPQETQYF. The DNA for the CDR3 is TGCAGTGCTAGAGAGGTGACGGGGAGGCCGCAAGAGACCCAGTACTTC.

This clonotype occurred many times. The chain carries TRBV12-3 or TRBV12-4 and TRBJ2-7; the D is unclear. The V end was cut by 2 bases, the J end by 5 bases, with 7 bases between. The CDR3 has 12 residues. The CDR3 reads CASSLLRNEQYF. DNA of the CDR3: TGTGCCAGCAGTTTACTTCGAAACGAGCAGTACTTC.

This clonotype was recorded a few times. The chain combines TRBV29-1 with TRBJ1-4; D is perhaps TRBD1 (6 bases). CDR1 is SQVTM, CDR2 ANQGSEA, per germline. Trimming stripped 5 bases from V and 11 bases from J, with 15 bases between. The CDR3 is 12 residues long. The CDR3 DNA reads TGCAGCGTTTGGCAGGGGCGGGGGAAACTGTTTTTT. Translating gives CSVWQGRGKLFF.

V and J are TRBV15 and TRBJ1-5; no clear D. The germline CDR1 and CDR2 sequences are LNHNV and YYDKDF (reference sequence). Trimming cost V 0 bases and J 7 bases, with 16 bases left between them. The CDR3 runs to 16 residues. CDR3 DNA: TGTGCCACCAGCAGAGACGGTTGGGTTTCTGAGCAGCCCCAGCATTTT. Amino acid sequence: CATSRDGWVSEQPQHF.

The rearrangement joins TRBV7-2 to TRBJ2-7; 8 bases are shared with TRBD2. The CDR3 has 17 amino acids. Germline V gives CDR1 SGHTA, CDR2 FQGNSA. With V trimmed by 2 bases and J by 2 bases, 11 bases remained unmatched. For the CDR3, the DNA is TGTGCCAGCAGCTTAAGTGTAACTAGCGGCCTAGCCTACGAGCAGTACTTC. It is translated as CASSLSVTSGLAYEQYF.

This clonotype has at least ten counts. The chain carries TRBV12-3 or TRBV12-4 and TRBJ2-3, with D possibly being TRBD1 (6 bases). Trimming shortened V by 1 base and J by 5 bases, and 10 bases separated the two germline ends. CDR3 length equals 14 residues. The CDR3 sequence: CASSLDRAKDTQYF. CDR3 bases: TGTGCCAGCAGTTTAGACAGGGCGAAAGATACGCAGTATTTT.

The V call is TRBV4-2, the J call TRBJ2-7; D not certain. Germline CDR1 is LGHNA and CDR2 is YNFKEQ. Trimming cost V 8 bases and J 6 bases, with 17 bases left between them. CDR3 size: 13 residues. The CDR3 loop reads CASGPTVLCEQYF. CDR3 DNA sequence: TGTGCCAGCGGCCCAACAGTCCTCTGCGAGCAGTACTTC.

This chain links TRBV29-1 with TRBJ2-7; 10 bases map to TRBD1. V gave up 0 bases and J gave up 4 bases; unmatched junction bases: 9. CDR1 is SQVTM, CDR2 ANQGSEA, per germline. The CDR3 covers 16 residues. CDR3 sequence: CSVEDLGTGDRYEQYF. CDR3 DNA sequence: TGCAGCGTTGAAGATCTCGGGACAGGGGATAGGTACGAGCAGTACTTC.

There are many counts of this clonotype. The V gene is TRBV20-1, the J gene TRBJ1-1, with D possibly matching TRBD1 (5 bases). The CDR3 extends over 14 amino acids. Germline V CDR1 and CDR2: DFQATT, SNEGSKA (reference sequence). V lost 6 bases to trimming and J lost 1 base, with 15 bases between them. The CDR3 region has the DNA TGCAGTGCGAGACATTCGGGGGAGAACACTGAAGCTTTCTTT. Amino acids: CSARHSGENTEAFF.

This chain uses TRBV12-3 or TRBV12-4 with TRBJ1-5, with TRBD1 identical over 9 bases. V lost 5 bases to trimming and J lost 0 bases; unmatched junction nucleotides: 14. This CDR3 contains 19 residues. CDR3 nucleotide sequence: TGTGCCAGCAGTCTCCTTCCGGGACAGGGAGGGGGTAGCAATCAGCCCCAGCATTTT. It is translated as CASSLLPGQGGGSNQPQHF.

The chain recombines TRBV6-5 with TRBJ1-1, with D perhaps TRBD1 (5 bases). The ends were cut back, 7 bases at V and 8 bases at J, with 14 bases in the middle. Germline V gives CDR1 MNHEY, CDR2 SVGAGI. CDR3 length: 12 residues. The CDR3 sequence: CASTSGLKEAFF. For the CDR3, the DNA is TGTGCCAGCACCTCGGGACTAAAAGAAGCTTTCTTT.

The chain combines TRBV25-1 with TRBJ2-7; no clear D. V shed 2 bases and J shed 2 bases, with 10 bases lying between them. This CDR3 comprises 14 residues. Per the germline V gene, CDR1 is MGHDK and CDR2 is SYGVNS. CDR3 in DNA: TGTGCCAGCAGTGAAGGGGATCCCCCCTACGAGCAGTACTTC. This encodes CASSEGDPPYEQYF.

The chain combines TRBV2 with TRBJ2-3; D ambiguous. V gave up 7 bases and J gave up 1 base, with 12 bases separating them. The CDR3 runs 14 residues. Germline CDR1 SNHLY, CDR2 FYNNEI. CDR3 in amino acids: CASMAALCTDTQYF. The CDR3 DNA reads TGTGCCAGCATGGCGGCCCTCTGCACAGATACGCAGTATTTT.

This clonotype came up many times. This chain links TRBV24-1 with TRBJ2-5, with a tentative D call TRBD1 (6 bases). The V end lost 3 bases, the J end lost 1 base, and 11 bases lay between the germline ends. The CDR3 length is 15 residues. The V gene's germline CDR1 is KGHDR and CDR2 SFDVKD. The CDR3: CATSDEQGFQETQYF. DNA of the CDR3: TGTGCCACCAGTGATGAACAGGGTTTCCAAGAGACCCAGTACTTC.

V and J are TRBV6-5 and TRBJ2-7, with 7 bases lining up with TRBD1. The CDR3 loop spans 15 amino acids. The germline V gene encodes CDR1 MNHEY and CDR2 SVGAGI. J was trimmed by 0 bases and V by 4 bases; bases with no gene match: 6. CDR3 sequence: CASSWGQWSSYEQYF. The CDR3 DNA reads TGTGCCAGCAGTTGGGGACAGTGGAGCTCCTACGAGCAGTACTTC.

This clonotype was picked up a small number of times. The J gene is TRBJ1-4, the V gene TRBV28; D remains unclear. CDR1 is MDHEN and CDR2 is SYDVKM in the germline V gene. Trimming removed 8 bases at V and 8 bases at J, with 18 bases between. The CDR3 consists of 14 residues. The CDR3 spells CASEKGRLDEKLFF. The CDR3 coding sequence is TGTGCCAGCGAGAAAGGAAGACTTGACGAAAAACTGTTTTTT.

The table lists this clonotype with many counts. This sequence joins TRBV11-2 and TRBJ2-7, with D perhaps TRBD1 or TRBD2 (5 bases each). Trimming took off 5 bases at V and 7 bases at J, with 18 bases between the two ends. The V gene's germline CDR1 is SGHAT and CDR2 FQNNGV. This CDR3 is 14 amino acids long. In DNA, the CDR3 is TGTGCCAGCAGCCTACTGACGGGACCTAGAGAGCAGTACTTC. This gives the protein CASSLLTGPREQYF.

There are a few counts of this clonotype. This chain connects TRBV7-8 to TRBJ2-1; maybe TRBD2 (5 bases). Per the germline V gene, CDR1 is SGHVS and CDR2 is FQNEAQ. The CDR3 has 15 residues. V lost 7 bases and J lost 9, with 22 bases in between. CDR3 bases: TGTGCCAGCACCCCTTTCATAGCGTTCCAACTTGAGCAGTTCTTC. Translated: CASTPFIAFQLEQFF.

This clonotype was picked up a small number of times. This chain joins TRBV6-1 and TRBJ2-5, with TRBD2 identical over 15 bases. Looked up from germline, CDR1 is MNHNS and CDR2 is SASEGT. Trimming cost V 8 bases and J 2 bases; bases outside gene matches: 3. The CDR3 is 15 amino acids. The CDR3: CASGGLAGGQETQYF. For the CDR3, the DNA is TGTGCCAGCGGGGGACTAGCGGGAGGACAAGAGACCCAGTACTTC.

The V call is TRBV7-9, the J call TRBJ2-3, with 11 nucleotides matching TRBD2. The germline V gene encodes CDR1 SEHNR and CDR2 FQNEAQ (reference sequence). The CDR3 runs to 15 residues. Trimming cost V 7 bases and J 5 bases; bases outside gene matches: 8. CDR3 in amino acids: CASKRLAGSVDTQYF. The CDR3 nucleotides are TGTGCCAGCAAACGACTAGCGGGATCTGTAGATACGCAGTATTTT.

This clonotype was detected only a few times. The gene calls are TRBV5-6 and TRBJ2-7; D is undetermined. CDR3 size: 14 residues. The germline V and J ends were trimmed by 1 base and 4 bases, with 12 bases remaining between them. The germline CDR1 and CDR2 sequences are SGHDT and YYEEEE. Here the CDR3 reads CASSLWISPYEQYF. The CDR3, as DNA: TGTGCCAGCAGCTTGTGGATCTCACCTTACGAGCAGTACTTC.

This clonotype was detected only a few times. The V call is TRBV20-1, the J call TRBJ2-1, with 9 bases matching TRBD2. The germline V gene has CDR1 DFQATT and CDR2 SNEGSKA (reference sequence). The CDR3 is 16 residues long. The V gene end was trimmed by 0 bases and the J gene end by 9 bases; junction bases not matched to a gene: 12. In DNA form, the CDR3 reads TGCAGTGCTAGAGATCGGGGCGGGAGGGCCGGAGGTGAGCAGTTCTTC. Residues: CSARDRGGRAGGEQFF.

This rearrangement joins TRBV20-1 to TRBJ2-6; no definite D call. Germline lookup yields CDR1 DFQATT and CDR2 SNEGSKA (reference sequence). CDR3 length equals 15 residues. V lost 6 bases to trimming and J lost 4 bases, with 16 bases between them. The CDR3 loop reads CSADGSPVGANVLTF. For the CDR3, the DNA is TGCAGTGCCGACGGATCTCCCGTCGGGGCCAACGTCCTGACTTTC.

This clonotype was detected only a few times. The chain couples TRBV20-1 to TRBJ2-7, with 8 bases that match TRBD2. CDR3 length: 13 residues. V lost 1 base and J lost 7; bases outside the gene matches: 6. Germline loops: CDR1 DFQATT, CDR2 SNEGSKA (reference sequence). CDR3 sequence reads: CSARVAGGLEQYF. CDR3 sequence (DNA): TGCAGTGCTAGAGTTGCGGGAGGTCTGGAGCAGTACTTC.

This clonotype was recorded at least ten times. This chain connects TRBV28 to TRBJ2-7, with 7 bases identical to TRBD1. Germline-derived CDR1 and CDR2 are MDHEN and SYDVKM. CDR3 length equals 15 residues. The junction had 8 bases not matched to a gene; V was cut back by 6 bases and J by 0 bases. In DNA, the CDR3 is TGTGCCAGCAGCGCCAGGGGGACCCTCTCCTACGAGCAGTACTTC. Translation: CASSARGTLSYEQYF.